The 31 T cell receptor beta chains below come from one sample, sequenced in a study of blood T cell repertoires in COVID-19. Here immunoSEQ multiplex PCR was the method, and the copy in TCRdb shows in-frame clones only, minus some. The profile shows about 99,000 clones, about 91% of them singletons. Input material: peripheral blood. The receptors come from a human donor in a cohort sampled during active COVID-19.

V and J are TRBV6-2 or TRBV6-3 and TRBJ2-3; 8 nucleotides agree with TRBD1. The CDR3 consists of 16 residues. Unmatched junction bases numbered 8, after V lost 4 bases and J lost 2 bases. Germline assignment: CDR1 MNHEY and CDR2 SVGEGT. In DNA, the CDR3 is TGTGCCAGCAGTTCCCCCGGGACAGGAGACACAGATACGCAGTATTTT. As protein: CASSSPGTGDTDTQYF.

The chain combines TRBV3-1 (or the pseudogene TRBV3-2) with TRBJ2-1, with 10 nucleotides matching TRBD2. The CDR3 consists of 15 residues. Germline V gene data show CDR1 as LGHDT and CDR2 as YNNKEL (reference sequence). With 1 base clipped from V and 7 bases from J, the junction kept 4 bases outside the gene matches. The CDR3 region is CASSQVTSGVNEQFF. For the CDR3, the DNA is TGTGCCAGCAGCCAAGTCACTAGCGGGGTGAATGAGCAGTTCTTC.

The chain is built from TRBV7-8 and TRBJ2-7, with D possibly TRBD2 on 6 matching bases. Trimming shortened V by 0 bases and J by 7 bases, and 16 bases separated the two germline ends. The CDR3 has 15 residues. In germline, CDR1 is SGHVS, CDR2 FQNEAQ. Written as DNA, the CDR3 is TGTGCCAGCAGCTTAGCGGGACTGGCCTTCGGGGAGCAGTACTTC. Translating it yields CASSLAGLAFGEQYF.

The chain is built from TRBV7-3 and TRBJ2-3, with 15 bases that match TRBD2. The CDR3 has 19 amino acids. V lost 5 bases and J lost 0; bases outside the gene matches: 9. Germline V gene data show CDR1 as SGHTA and CDR2 as FQGTGA. CDR3 region: CASSPGLAGGYTSTDTQYF. DNA for the CDR3: TGTGCCAGCAGCCCCGGACTAGCGGGGGGGTACACTAGCACAGATACGCAGTATTTT.

The chain employs TRBV29-1 and TRBJ2-2, with 9 nucleotides matching TRBD2. Germline values: CDR1 SQVTM, CDR2 ANQGSEA. The V segment lost 6 bases and the J segment 3 bases; nucleotides outside the gene matches: 5. The CDR3 is 14 residues long. In DNA, the CDR3 is TGCAGCGTGGTTCTAGCGGGGTACACCGGGGAGCTGTTTTTT. Translation gives CSVVLAGYTGELFF.

V usage is TRBV24-1 and J usage is TRBJ2-2, with D tentatively TRBD1 (6 bases). The germline gives CDR1 KGHDR, CDR2 SFDVKD. Between the trimmed V and J ends, which lost 0 bases and 5 bases, there was a span of 12 bases. The CDR3 is 16 amino acids. The CDR3 bases are TGTGCCACCAGTGATTTGAGGCAGGGGTTTACCGGGGAGCTGTTTTTT. Its translation: CATSDLRQGFTGELFF.

The rearrangement uses TRBV18 and TRBJ2-5; 10 nucleotides line up with TRBD2. V shed 1 base, J shed 5 bases, and the junction held 7 bases outside the gene matches. The CDR3 sequence is 16 residues long. Germline CDR1 KGHSH, CDR2 LQKENI. This chain's CDR3 is CASSPLERGGQETQYF. DNA of the CDR3: TGTGCCAGCTCACCACTTGAGCGGGGGGGCCAGGAGACCCAGTACTTC.

The chain uses TRBV19 and TRBJ1-1; a possible D gene is TRBD1 (5 bases). This CDR3 is 14 amino acids long. V shed 3 bases and J shed 2 bases, with 10 bases lying between them. The germline CDR1 and CDR2 sequences are LNHDA and SQIVND (reference sequence). The CDR3 reads CASSIRQGNTEAFF. The CDR3 bases are TGTGCCAGTAGTATTCGGCAGGGTAACACTGAAGCTTTCTTT.

This clone has a single count. The chain couples TRBV10-3 to TRBJ1-3; 7 nucleotides match TRBD1. This CDR3 has 15 amino acids. Trimming took 4 bases from V and 3 from J; bases not matched to a gene: 6. Germline CDR1 reads ENHRY; CDR2 reads SYGVKD. The CDR3 is CAISATGTVGNTIYF. Here the CDR3 DNA reads TGTGCCATCAGTGCTACAGGGACAGTTGGAAACACCATATATTTT.

This chain uses TRBV3-1 (or the pseudogene TRBV3-2) with TRBJ2-3; the match to TRBD2 covers 7 bases. Germline-derived CDR1 and CDR2 are LGHDT and YNNKEL (reference sequence). The CDR3 covers 16 residues. The ends lost 3 bases at V and 2 bases at J; junction bases unmatched: 8. The chain's CDR3 is CASSHAAGYHTDTQYF. The CDR3 nucleotides are TGTGCCAGCAGCCACGCAGCGGGATACCACACAGATACGCAGTATTTT.

The rearrangement links TRBV9 to TRBJ2-1, with D possibly TRBD2 on 5 matching bases. The V gene lost 2 bases and the J gene lost 10 bases, with 13 bases spanning the gap. Germline loops: CDR1 SGDLS, CDR2 YYNGEE. The CDR3 has 13 residues. CDR3 region: CASSVGGLSEQFF. The CDR3 DNA reads as TGTGCCAGCAGCGTCGGAGGCCTCAGCGAGCAGTTCTTC.

The chain employs TRBV19 and TRBJ2-1, with 8 bases aligning to TRBD2. The CDR3 has 15 amino acids. Germline assignment: CDR1 LNHDA and CDR2 SQIVND (reference sequence). V shed 1 base, J shed 7 bases, and the junction held 6 bases outside the gene matches. The CDR3 here is CASSIGGTSFNEQFF. CDR3 sequence (DNA): TGTGCCAGTAGTATAGGAGGGACTAGTTTTAATGAGCAGTTCTTC.

The chain combines TRBV9 with TRBJ2-1, with 12 positions matching TRBD2. The V gene end was trimmed by 4 bases and the J gene end by 9 bases; junction bases not matched to a gene: 5. The length of the CDR3 is 14 residues. The germline gives CDR1 SGDLS, CDR2 YYNGEE. The CDR3 reads CASSPSGGAGEQFF. The CDR3 nucleotides read TGTGCCAGCAGCCCTAGCGGGGGGGCCGGTGAGCAGTTCTTC.

The V call is TRBV7-6, the J call TRBJ1-2; D remains unclear. The CDR3 loop spans 12 amino acids. In germline, CDR1 is SGHVS, CDR2 FNYEAQ. The germline V and J ends were trimmed by 4 bases and 8 bases, with 11 bases remaining between them. As DNA, the CDR3 is TGTGCCAGCAGCTCCGGAGGGCTGGGCTACACCTTC. Protein product: CASSSGGLGYTF. Based on the CDR3 plus reference TRBV7-6 and TRBJ1-2, the full variable domain is GAGVSQSPRYKVTKRGQDVALRCDPISGHVSLYWYRQALGQGPEFLTYFNYEAQQDKSGLPNDRFSAERPEGSISTLTIQRTEQRDSAMYRCASSSGGLGYTFGSGTRLTVV.

The chain recombines TRBV5-4 with TRBJ2-1; 13 bases match TRBD2. Germline V CDR1 and CDR2: SGHNT, YYREEE (reference sequence). The CDR3 is 16 residues long. Unmatched junction bases numbered 6, after V lost 3 bases and J lost 6 bases. Written as DNA, the CDR3 is TGTGCCAGCAGCTATAATCGACTAGCGGGAGGCAATGAGCAGTTCTTC. It yields the protein CASSYNRLAGGNEQFF.

The chain joins TRBV30 to TRBJ2-7; 12 nucleotides match TRBD2. Germline CDR1 is GTSNPN and CDR2 is SVGIG (reference sequence). This CDR3 has 16 residues. V was pared by 4 bases and J by 7 bases, with 14 bases of the junction left unmatched. The CDR3 bases are TGTGCCTGGACGCGCCAGCTAGCGGGAGGGCCGGGTGAGCAGTACTTC. Translating it yields CAWTRQLAGGPGEQYF. Filled out from reference TRBV30 and TRBJ2-7, the complete variable domain reads SQTIHQWPATLVQPVGSPLSLECTVEGTSNPNLYWYRQAAGRGLQLLFYSVGIGQISSEVPQNLSASRPQDRQFILSSKKLLLSDSGFYLCAWTRQLAGGPGEQYFGPGTRLTVT.

The rearrangement links TRBV5-6 to TRBJ2-2; possible D gene TRBD1, 6 bases. The V end was cut by 3 bases, the J end by 3 bases, with 18 bases between. Germline CDR1 and CDR2: SGHDT and YYEEEE. The CDR3 totals 17 residues. The CDR3: CASSWGVMDSYTGELFF. CDR3 DNA: TGTGCCAGCAGCTGGGGTGTGATGGACAGTTACACCGGGGAGCTGTTTTTT.

The chain has TRBV4-3 and TRBJ2-7, with 9 bases identical to TRBD1. The J segment lost 2 bases and the V segment lost 4 bases, leaving 3 bases of the junction unmatched. Looked up from germline, CDR1 is LGHNA and CDR2 is YSLEER. This CDR3 contains 14 residues. The CDR3: CASSLGQGPYEQYF. For the CDR3, the DNA is TGCGCCAGCAGCCTGGGACAGGGCCCCTACGAGCAGTACTTC.

The chain combines TRBV3-1 (or the pseudogene TRBV3-2) with TRBJ2-5; TRBD2 matches at 7 bases. Germline V gene lookup returns CDR1 LGHDT and CDR2 YNNKEL (reference sequence). This CDR3 region has 15 residues. J lost 7 bases, V lost 4 bases, and 12 bases had no gene match. CDR3 bases: TGTGCCAGCAGCCGCAGCGGGACGGCCGATGGGACCCAGTACTTC. Amino acid sequence: CASSRSGTADGTQYF.

The V gene is TRBV6-2 or TRBV6-3, the J gene TRBJ2-1; TRBD1 aligns across 8 bases. V lost 5 bases and J lost 8; bases outside the gene matches: 11. The CDR3 has 15 residues. Germline CDR1 is MNHEY and CDR2 is SVGEGT. In DNA, the CDR3 is TGTGCCAGCAGTACCTCCGGGACAGGAGGGTATGAGCAGTTCTTC. This translates into CASSTSGTGGYEQFF.

V is TRBV9 and J is TRBJ2-7, with D possibly TRBD1 on 6 matching bases. The CDR3 runs 15 residues. The germline V gene has CDR1 SGDLS and CDR2 YYNGEE. Trimming cost V 0 bases and J 3 bases, with 13 bases left between them. The CDR3 bases are TGTGCCAGCAGCGTAGACACAGGGATTAACTACGAGCAGTACTTC. The encoded protein is CASSVDTGINYEQYF.

This chain joins TRBV9 and TRBJ2-3; 7 nucleotides agree with TRBD1. CDR3 size: 14 residues. From germline, CDR1 is SGDLS and CDR2 YYNGEE. J was trimmed by 4 bases and V by 3 bases; bases with no gene match: 5. The CDR3, as DNA: TGTGCCAGCAGCGAGACAGGGTTCGCAGATACGCAGTATTTT. Translated: CASSETGFADTQYF.

The V and J genes are TRBV11-2 and TRBJ1-1, with D possibly being TRBD1 (5 bases). Deletions cut 2 bases from V and 7 bases from J, with 17 bases between. The CDR3 spans 15 residues. The germline gives CDR1 SGHAT, CDR2 FQNNGV. CDR3 region: CASSLWNGGASEAFF. The DNA of the CDR3 is TGTGCCAGCAGCTTATGGAATGGCGGGGCCAGTGAAGCTTTCTTT.

The rearrangement uses TRBV6-5 and TRBJ2-2; D unresolved. CDR3 length: 14 residues. The V gene lost 5 bases and the J gene lost 5 bases, with 12 bases spanning the gap. Germline values: CDR1 MNHEY, CDR2 SVGAGI. The CDR3 sequence is CASSTPVGTGELFF. CDR3 sequence (DNA): TGTGCCAGCAGTACCCCCGTCGGGACCGGGGAGCTGTTTTTT.

The chain combines TRBV29-1 with TRBJ1-2; a weak D match, TRBD1 (5 bases). Between the trimmed V and J ends, which lost 3 bases and 7 bases, there was a span of 15 bases. CDR1 is SQVTM, CDR2 ANQGSEA, per germline. The CDR3 is 13 residues long. The CDR3 spells CSVESGGSFGYTF. The CDR3 nucleotides read TGCAGCGTTGAGAGCGGGGGATCGTTTGGCTACACCTTC. The entire variable domain, with the rest obtained from reference TRBV29-1 and TRBJ1-2, is as follows: SAVISQKPSRDICQRGTSLTIQCQVDSQVTMMFWYRQQPGQSLTLIATANQGSEATYESGFVIDKFPISRPNLTFSTLTVSNMSPEDSSIYLCSVESGGSFGYTFGSGTRLTVV.

V and J are TRBV7-8 and TRBJ2-7, with D perhaps matching TRBD2 (6 bases). Germline V lookup: CDR1 SGHVS, CDR2 FQNEAQ. The V gene lost 3 bases and the J gene lost 0 bases, with 15 bases spanning the gap. There are 16 residues in the CDR3. CDR3 sequence (DNA): TGTGCCAGCAGCTTTTCGGCCAGCGGGTCCTCCTACGAGCAGTACTTC. Its protein product is CASSFSASGSSYEQYF.

The chain uses TRBV6-2 or TRBV6-3 and TRBJ2-3; 12 nucleotides line up with TRBD2. The CDR3 loop spans 15 amino acids. The trim removed 5 bases at V and 11 bases at J, leaving 11 bases unmatched. Germline V lookup: CDR1 MNHEY, CDR2 SVGEGT. As DNA, the CDR3 is TGTGCCAGCAGTCTAGCGGGGGGGCCTTCCTTGGAGCAGTATTTT. This translates into CASSLAGGPSLEQYF.

The gene calls are TRBV6-5 and TRBJ2-5; D possibly corresponds to TRBD1 (5 bases). CDR1 is MNHEY, CDR2 SVGAGI, per germline. The CDR3 totals 12 residues. Deletions cut 5 bases from V and 7 bases from J, with 11 bases between. The CDR3, as DNA: TGTGCCAGCAGTACAGGTCCCTCGACCCAGTACTTC. This translates into CASSTGPSTQYF.

The rearrangement uses TRBV24-1 and TRBJ1-5; TRBD1 matches at 7 bases. The germline V gene encodes CDR1 KGHDR and CDR2 SFDVKD. There are 15 residues in the CDR3. J was trimmed by 2 bases and V by 9 bases; bases with no gene match: 9. The CDR3 spells CATGSTQGRNQPQHF. In nucleotides, the CDR3 is TGTGCCACCGGATCAACACAGGGGCGCAATCAGCCCCAGCATTTT.

This chain joins TRBV10-3 and TRBJ2-3; 7 bases are shared with TRBD2. V shed 0 bases, J shed 6 bases, and the junction held 9 bases outside the gene matches. The CDR3 is made up of 16 amino acids. The germline gives CDR1 ENHRY, CDR2 SYGVKD. The CDR3 nucleotides read TGTGCCATCAGTGAGTCGGAGACTAGCAGGTCGGATACGCAGTATTTT. Translation: CAISESETSRSDTQYF.

CDR3 sequence (DNA): TGCGCCAGCAGCCAAGAGGCGGGGGGAGACACCGGGGAGCTGTTTTTT. This sequence encodes CASSQEAGGDTGELFF. The chain is built from TRBV4-3 and TRBJ2-2; 8 bases are a match to TRBD2. V gave up 0 bases and J gave up 3 bases; unmatched junction bases: 3. Germline V gene lookup returns CDR1 LGHNA and CDR2 YSLEER. The CDR3 totals 16 residues.